The clone carrying this T cell receptor (beta chain) was detected ten times or more. Its cognate antigen is unknown. This sample is drawn from a study of CD8+CD57+ T cells in acquired aplastic anemia. About the study: On average, sorted CD4+ and CD8+ cells gave around 3 ug of DNA. Healthy donors gave roughly 9.9 million reads on average for CD4+ cells.

Study-wide results and caveats: Some 28 sequences, all CD8+ CDR3, were shared between patients and controls. Any difference that existed in CD8+ Simpson's diversity between patients and controls was not significant.

This CDR3 region has 16 residues. V lost 4 bases and J lost 8; bases outside the gene matches: 13. Per the germline V gene, CDR1 is SGHRS and CDR2 is YFSETQ. The study profiled TCR beta VDJ and CDR3 using genomic DNA as template. TCRdb recomputed calls from the reads with MiXCR, one row per CDR3 protein. The data contain about 62,000 distinct CDR3 sequences, 55% of them singletons. This receptor was obtained from a human donor in good health, serving as a control. Sequences were obtained from sorted CD4+, CD8+, or CD8+CD57+ T cells (not recorded which) from PBMCs. V gene TRBV5-1 combines with J gene TRBJ2-1; TRBD2 matches at 9 bases. The CDR3 DNA reads as TGCGCCAGCAGCATCGGAACAGGGACTAGCCCCTATGAGCAGTTCTTC. It translates to CASSIGTGTSPYEQFF.